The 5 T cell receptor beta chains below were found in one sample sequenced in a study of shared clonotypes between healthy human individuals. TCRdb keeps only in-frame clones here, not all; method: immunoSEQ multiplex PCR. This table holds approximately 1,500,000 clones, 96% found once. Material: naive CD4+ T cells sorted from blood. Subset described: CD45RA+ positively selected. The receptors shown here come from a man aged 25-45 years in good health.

Here the CDR3 DNA reads TGTGCCAGCAGTGACCGGGACCTAGCCTACGAGCAGTACTTC. It is translated as CASSDRDLAYEQYF. This sequence joins TRBV2 and TRBJ2-7; D may correspond to TRBD1 or TRBD2 (5 bases each). Germline CDR1 and CDR2: SNHLY and FYNNEI. V gave up 3 bases and J gave up 2 bases, with 11 bases separating them. CDR3 length: 14 amino acids. Based on the CDR3 plus reference TRBV2 and TRBJ2-7, the full variable domain is EPEVTQTPSHQVTQMGQEVILRCVPISNHLYFYWYRQILGQKVEFLVSFYNNEISEKSEIFDDQFSVERPDGSNFTLKIRSTKLEDSAMYFCASSDRDLAYEQYFGPGTRLTVT.

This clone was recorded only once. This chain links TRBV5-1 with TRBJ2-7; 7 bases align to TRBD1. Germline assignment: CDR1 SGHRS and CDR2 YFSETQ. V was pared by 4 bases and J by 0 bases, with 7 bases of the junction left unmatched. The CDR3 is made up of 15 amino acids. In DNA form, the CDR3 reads TGCGCCAGCAGCGCCGGGACAGTTAACTCCTACGAGCAGTACTTC. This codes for CASSAGTVNSYEQYF.

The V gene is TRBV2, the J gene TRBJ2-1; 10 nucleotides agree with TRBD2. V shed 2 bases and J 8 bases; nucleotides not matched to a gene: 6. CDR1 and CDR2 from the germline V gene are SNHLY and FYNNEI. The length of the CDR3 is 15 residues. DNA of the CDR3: TGTGCCAGCAGTGAAAACCTAGCGGGAGTCGATGAGCAGTTCTTC. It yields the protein CASSENLAGVDEQFF.

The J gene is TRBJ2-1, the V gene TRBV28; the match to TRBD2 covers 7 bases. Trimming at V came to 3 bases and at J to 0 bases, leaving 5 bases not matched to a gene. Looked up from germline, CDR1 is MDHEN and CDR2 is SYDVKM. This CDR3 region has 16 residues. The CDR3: CASSFALAASYNEQFF. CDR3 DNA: TGTGCCAGCAGTTTTGCTCTAGCGGCCTCCTACAATGAGCAGTTCTTC.

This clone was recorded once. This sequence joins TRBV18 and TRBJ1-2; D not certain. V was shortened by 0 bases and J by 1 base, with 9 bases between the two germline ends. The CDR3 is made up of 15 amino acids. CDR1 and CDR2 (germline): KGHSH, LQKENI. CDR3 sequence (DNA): TGTGCCAGCTCACCACCGTCAGATTATAACTATGGCTACACCTTC. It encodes CASSPPSDYNYGYTF. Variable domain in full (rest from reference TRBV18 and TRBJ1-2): NAGVMQNPRHLVRRRGQEARLRCSPMKGHSHVYWYRQLPEEGLKFMVYLQKENIIDESGMPKERFSAEFPKEGPSILRIQQVVRGDSAAYFCASSPPSDYNYGYTFGSGTRLTVV.